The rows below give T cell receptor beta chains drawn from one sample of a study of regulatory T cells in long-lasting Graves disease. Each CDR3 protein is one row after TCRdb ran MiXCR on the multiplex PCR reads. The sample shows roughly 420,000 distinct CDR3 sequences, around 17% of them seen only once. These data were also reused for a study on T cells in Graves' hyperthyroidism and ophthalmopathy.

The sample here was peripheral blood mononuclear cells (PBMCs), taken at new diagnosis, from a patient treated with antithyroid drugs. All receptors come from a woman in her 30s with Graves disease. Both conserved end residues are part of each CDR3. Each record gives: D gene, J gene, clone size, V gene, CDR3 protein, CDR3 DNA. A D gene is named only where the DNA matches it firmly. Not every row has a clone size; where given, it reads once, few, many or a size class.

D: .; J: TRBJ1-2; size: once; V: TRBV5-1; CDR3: CASSLEFSGSYGYTF; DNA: TGCGCCAGCAGCTTGGAATTTTCGGGGTCCTATGGCTACACCTTC
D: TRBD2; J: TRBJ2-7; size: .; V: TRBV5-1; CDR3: CASSFGPGLAGLYEQYF; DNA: TGCGCCAGCAGCTTCGGTCCCGGACTAGCGGGACTCTACGAGCAGTACTTC
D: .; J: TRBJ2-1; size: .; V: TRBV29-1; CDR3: CSVEVRGFPYNEQFF; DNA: TGCAGCGTTGAAGTTCGTGGGTTTCCCTACAATGAGCAGTTCTTC
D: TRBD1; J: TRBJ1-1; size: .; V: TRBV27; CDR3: CASSFSRLGGYTEAFF; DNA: TGTGCCAGCAGTTTCTCCCGTTTAGGGGGCTACACTGAAGCTTTCTTT
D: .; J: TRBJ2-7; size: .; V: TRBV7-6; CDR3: CAFNGRGLLSSYEQYF; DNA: TGTGCCTTCAATGGTCGGGGGCTATTGAGCTCCTACGAGCAGTACTTC
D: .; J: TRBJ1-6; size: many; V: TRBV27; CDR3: CASSLFATGLDSPLHF; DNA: TGTGCCAGCAGTTTATTCGCGACAGGCTTAGATTCACCCCTCCACTTT
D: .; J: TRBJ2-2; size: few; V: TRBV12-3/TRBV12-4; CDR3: CASSFGIPGAGELFF; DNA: TGTGCCAGCAGTTTCGGGATCCCAGGAGCCGGGGAGCTGTTTTTT
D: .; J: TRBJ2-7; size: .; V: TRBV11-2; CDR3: CASSLSRGTVDEQYF; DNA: TGTGCCAGCAGCTTAAGCCGCGGGACTGTCGACGAGCAGTACTTC
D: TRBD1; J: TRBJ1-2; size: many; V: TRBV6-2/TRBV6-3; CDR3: CASRTAGTGGHGYTF; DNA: TGTGCCAGCAGAACCGCCGGGACAGGGGGCCATGGCTACACCTTC
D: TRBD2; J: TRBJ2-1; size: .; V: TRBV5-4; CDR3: CASSLGGTSARNEQFF; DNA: TGTGCCAGCAGCCTAGGAGGGACTAGCGCCCGAAATGAGCAGTTCTTC
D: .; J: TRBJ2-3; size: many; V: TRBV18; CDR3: CASSPGQISTDTQYF; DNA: TGTGCCAGCTCACCAGGACAGATAAGCACAGATACGCAGTATTTT
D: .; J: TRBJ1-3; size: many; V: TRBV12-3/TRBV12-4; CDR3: CASSFQVLSGNTIYF; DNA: TGTGCCAGCAGTTTCCAGGTCCTCTCTGGAAACACCATATATTTT
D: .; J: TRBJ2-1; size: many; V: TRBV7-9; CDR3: CASSLRESSYNEQFF; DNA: TGTGCCAGCAGCTTAAGGGAGAGCTCCTACAATGAGCAGTTCTTC
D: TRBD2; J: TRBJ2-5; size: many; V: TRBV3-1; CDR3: CASSHFNRGLAGEREETQYF; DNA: TGTGCCAGCAGCCACTTTAACCGGGGACTAGCGGGAGAGCGCGAGGAGACCCAGTACTTC
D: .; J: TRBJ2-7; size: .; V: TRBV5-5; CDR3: CASSFPGSPYEQYF; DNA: TGTGCCAGCAGCTTCCCCGGGAGCCCCTACGAGCAGTACTTC
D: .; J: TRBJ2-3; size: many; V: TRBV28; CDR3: CASSFPGEGTDTQYF; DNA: TGTGCCAGCAGTTTCCCCGGGGAAGGAACAGATACGCAGTATTTT
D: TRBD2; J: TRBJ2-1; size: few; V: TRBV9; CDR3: CASSVGLAGGRTNEQFF; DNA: TGTGCCAGCAGCGTAGGGCTAGCGGGAGGGAGGACCAATGAGCAGTTCTTC
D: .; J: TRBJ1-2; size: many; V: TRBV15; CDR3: CATSRRPRGGFVGYTF; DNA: TGTGCCACCAGCAGACGCCCCAGGGGAGGCTTCGTTGGCTACACCTTC
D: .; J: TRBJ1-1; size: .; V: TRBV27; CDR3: CATPPKLNTEAFF; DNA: TGTGCCACTCCACCAAAATTGAACACTGAAGCTTTCTTT
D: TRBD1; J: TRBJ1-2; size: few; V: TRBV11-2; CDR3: CASSLIPGGDYGYTF; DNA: TGTGCCAGCAGCTTAATCCCAGGGGGCGACTATGGCTACACCTTC
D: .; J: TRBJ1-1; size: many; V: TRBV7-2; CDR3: CASSPSGVWNTEAFF; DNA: TGTGCCAGCAGCCCGAGCGGGGTCTGGAACACTGAAGCTTTCTTT
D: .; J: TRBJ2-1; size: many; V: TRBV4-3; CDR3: CASSQEGLQSYNEQFF; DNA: TGCGCCAGCAGCCAAGAGGGACTGCAATCCTACAATGAGCAGTTCTTC
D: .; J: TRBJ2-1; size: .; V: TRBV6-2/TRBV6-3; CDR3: CASSRIGAGDEQFF; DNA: TGTGCCAGCTCTCGGATAGGGGCGGGCGATGAGCAGTTCTTC
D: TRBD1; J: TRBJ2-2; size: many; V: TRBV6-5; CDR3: CASSYSGTGGTGELFF; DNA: TGTGCCAGCAGTTACTCAGGGACAGGGGGCACCGGGGAGCTGTTTTTT
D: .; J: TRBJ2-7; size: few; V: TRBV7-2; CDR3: CASSGLGYEQYF; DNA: TGTGCCAGCAGCGGGTTAGGGTACGAGCAGTACTTC
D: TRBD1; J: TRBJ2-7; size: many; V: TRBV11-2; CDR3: CASSRLTGLYEQYF; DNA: TGTGCCAGCAGTCGGTTGACAGGGCTCTACGAGCAGTACTTC
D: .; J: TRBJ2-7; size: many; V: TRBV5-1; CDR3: CASSLNTGGGYEQYF; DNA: TGCGCCAGCAGCTTGAATACAGGGGGGGGCTACGAGCAGTACTTC
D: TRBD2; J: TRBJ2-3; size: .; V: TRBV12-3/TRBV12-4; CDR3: CASSRILADHTDTQYF; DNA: TGTGCCAGCAGCCGTATACTAGCGGACCACACAGATACGCAGTATTTT
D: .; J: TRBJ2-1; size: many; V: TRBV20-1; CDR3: CSARERNLRGEQFF; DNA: TGCAGTGCTAGGGAACGAAATCTCCGCGGTGAGCAGTTCTTC
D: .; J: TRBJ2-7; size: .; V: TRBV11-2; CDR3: CASSLVAVEQYF; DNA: TGTGCCAGCAGCTTAGTCGCCGTCGAGCAGTACTTC
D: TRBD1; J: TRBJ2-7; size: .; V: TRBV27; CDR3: CASSTGTATYEQYF; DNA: TGTGCCAGCAGCACCGGGACAGCCACCTACGAGCAGTACTTC
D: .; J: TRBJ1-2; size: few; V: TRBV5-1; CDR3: CASRVGTQANYGYTF; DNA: TGCGCCAGCAGAGTGGGGACCCAAGCTAACTATGGCTACACCTTC
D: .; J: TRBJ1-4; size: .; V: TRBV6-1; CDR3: CASSIRRQPRELFF; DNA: TGTGCCAGCAGTATAAGAAGACAGCCCCGGGAACTGTTTTTT
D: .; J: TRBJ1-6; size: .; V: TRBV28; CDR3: CASSGGNNSPLHF; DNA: TGTGCCAGCTCCGGGGGTAATAATTCACCCCTCCACTTT
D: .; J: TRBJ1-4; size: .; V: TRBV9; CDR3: CASSRGRTNEKLFF; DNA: TGTGCCAGCAGCCGGGGACGGACTAATGAAAAACTGTTTTTT
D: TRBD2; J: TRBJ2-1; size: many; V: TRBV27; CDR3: CASSPPPGTSRTNEQFF; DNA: TGTGCCAGCAGTCCCCCCCCCGGGACTAGCAGGACTAATGAGCAGTTCTTC
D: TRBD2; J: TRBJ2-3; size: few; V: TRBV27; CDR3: CAVTGGDLLYF; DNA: TGTGCCGTTACCGGGGGGGATCTCCTGTATTTT
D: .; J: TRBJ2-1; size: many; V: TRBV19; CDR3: CASSIGPSYNEQFF; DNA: TGTGCCAGTAGTATTGGACCCTCCTACAATGAGCAGTTCTTC
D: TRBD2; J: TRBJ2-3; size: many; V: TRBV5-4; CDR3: CASTHGLAGVTDTQYF; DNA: TGTGCCAGCACCCACGGACTAGCGGGAGTTACAGATACGCAGTATTTT
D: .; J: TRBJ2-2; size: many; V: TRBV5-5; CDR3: CASSFSGGGTGELFF; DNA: TGTGCCAGCAGCTTCTCCGGAGGTGGGACCGGGGAGCTGTTTTTT
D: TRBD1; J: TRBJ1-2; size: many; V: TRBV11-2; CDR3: CASSFLEGALYGYTF; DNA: TGTGCCAGCAGCTTTCTTGAGGGGGCCCTCTATGGCTACACCTTC
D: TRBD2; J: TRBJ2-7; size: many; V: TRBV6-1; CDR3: CASGDYSYEQYF; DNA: TGTGCCAGCGGGGACTACAGCTACGAGCAGTACTTC
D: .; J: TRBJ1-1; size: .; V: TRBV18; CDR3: CASSFSAPTAEAFF; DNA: TGTGCCAGCAGTTTCTCGGCCCCGACTGCTGAAGCTTTCTTT
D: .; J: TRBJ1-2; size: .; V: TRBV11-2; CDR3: CASSLDLGMMLYGYTF; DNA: TGTGCCAGCAGCTTAGATCTAGGGATGATGTTGTATGGCTACACCTTC
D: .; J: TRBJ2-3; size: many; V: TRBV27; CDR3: CASSFIGTPDTQYF; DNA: TGTGCCAGCAGCTTTATCGGGACTCCAGATACGCAGTATTTT
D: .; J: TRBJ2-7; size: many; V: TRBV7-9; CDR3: CASCRSSDSYEQYF; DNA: TGTGCCAGCTGCCGGTCTAGTGATTCCTACGAGCAGTACTTC
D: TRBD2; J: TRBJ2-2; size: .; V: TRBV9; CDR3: CASSVPSGSANTGELFF; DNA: TGTGCCAGCAGCGTCCCTAGCGGGAGCGCGAACACCGGGGAGCTGTTTTTT
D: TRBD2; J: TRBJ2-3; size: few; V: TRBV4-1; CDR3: CASSRRLAGGPRDTQYF; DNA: TGCGCCAGCAGCCGCCGGTTAGCGGGAGGGCCCCGGGATACGCAGTATTTT
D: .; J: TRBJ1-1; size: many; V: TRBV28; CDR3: CASSSGDMNTEAFF; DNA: TGTGCCAGCAGTTCTGGCGATATGAACACTGAAGCTTTCTTT
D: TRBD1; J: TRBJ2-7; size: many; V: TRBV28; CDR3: CASSLLFGTGAYEQYF; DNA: TGTGCCAGCAGTTTATTGTTTGGGACAGGGGCCTACGAGCAGTACTTC
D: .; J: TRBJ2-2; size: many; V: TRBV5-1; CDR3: CASSGGTDGELFF; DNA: TGCGCCAGCAGCGGCGGGACTGACGGGGAGCTGTTTTTT
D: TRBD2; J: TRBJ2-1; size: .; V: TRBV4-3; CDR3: CASSQEPGLVAYNEQFF; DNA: TGCGCCAGCAGCCAAGAACCGGGACTAGTTGCCTACAATGAGCAGTTCTTC
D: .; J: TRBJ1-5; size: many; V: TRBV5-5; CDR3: CASSLVGDQPQHF; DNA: TGTGCCAGCAGCTTGGTGGGGGATCAGCCCCAGCATTTT
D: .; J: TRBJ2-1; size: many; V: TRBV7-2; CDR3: CASFSGLSTDNEQFF; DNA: TGTGCCAGCTTTAGCGGACTGAGTACGGACAATGAGCAGTTCTTC
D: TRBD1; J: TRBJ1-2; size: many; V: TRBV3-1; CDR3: CASSPRDSTYGYTF; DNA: TGTGCCAGCAGCCCGCGGGACAGTACATATGGCTACACCTTC
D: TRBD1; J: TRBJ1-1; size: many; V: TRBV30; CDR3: CAWREGGRGRTEAFF; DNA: TGTGCCTGGAGAGAGGGAGGCAGGGGGAGAACTGAAGCTTTCTTT
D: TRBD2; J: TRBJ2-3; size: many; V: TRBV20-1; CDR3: CSASTGGQGTDTQYF; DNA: TGCAGTGCTAGTACGGGAGGGCAGGGCACAGATACGCAGTATTTT